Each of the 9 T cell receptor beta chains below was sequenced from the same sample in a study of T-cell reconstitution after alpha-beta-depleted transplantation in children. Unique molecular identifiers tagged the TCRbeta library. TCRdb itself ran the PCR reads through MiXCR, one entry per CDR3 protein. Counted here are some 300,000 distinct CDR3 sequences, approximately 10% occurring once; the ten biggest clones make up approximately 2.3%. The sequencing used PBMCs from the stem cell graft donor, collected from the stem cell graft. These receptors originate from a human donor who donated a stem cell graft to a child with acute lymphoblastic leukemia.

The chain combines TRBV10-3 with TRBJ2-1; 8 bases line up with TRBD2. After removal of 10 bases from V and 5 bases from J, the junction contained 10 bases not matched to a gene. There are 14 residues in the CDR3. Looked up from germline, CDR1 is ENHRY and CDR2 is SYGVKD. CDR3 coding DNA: TGTGCCAGCCGAGGGCGGGGGGTAGACAATGAGCAGTTCTTC. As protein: CASRGRGVDNEQFF.

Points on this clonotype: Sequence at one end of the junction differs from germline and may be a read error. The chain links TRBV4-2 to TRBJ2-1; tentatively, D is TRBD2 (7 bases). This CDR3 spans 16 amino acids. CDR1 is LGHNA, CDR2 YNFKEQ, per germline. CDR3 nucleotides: TGTGGCAGCAGCCTCAAAGGGGGGGAATTCTACAATGAGCAGTTCTTC. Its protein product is CGSSLKGGEFYNEQFF.

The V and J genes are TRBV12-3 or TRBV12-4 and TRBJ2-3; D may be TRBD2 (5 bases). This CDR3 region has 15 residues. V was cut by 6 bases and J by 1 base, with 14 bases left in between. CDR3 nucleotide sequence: TGTGCCAGCAGCTTACCCGGACTGGGCACAGATACGCAGTATTTT. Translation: CASSLPGLGTDTQYF.

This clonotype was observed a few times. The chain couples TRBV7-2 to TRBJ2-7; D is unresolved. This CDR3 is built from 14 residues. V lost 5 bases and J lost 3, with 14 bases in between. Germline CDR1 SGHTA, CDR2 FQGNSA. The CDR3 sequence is CASSPDSRYYEQYF. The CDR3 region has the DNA TGTGCCAGCAGCCCTGATTCTAGATACTACGAGCAGTACTTC.

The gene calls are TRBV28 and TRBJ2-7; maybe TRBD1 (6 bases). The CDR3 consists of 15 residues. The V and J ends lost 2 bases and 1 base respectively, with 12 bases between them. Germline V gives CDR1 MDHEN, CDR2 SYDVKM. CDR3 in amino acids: CASSLRGITSYEQYF. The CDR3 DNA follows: TGTGCCAGCAGTTTAAGGGGGATAACTTCCTACGAGCAGTACTTC.

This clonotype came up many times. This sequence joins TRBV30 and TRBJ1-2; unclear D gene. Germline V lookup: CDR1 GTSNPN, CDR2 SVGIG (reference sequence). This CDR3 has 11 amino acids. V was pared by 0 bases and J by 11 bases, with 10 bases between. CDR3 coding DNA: TGTGCCTGGAGTGTACTCGGGGTGTACACCTTC. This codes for CAWSVLGVYTF.

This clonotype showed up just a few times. In DNA, the CDR3 is TGTGCCAGTACCAGGGACAGCTCCGGCGGTGAAGCTTTCTTT. Its protein is CASTRDSSGGEAFF. This chain connects TRBV19 to TRBJ1-1; 7 positions match TRBD1. V shed 7 bases and J 7 bases; nucleotides not matched to a gene: 12. This CDR3 contains 14 residues. In germline, CDR1 is LNHDA, CDR2 SQIVND (reference sequence). The entire variable domain, with the rest obtained from reference TRBV19 and TRBJ1-1, is as follows: DGGITQSPKYLFRKEGQNVTLSCEQNLNHDAMYWYRQDPGQGLRLIYYSQIVNDFQKGDIAEGYSVSREKKESFPLTVTSAQKNPTAFYLCASTRDSSGGEAFFGQGTRLTVV.

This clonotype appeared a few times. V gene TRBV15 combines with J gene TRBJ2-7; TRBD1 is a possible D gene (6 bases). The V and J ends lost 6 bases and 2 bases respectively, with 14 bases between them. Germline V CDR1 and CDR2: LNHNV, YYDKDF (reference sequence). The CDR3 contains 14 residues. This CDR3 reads CATRPGTTTYEQYF. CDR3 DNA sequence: TGTGCCACCAGACCCGGGACAACTACCTACGAGCAGTACTTC.

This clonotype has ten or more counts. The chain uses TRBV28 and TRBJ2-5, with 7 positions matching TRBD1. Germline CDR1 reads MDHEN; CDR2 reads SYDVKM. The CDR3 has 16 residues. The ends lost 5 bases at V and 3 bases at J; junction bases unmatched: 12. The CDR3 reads CASSNIAGTAKETQYF. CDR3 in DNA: TGTGCCAGCAGTAACATCGCCGGGACAGCTAAAGAGACCCAGTACTTC.